The 18 T cell receptor beta chains presented below share a single source sample, sequenced in a study of glioma-infiltrating T cells after dendritic cell vaccination. Assay: immunoSEQ multiplex PCR; the TCRdb copy retains only in-frame clones and omits some. The repertoire includes tens of thousands of clones, about 86% of them detected once, and 7.9% sits in the top ten. Sequenced material: blood, taken before dendritic cell vaccination. These receptors all come from a human donor with glioblastoma.

The chain combines TRBV2 with TRBJ2-3; D might be TRBD2 (6 bases). Germline lookup yields CDR1 SNHLY and CDR2 FYNNEI. This CDR3 region has 12 residues. Trimming removed 4 bases at V and 7 bases at J, with 9 bases between. CDR3 nucleotides: TGTGCCAGCAGTGCGGAGGGAAATACGCAGTATTTT. Residues: CASSAEGNTQYF.

The chain has TRBV30 and TRBJ1-5; D is perhaps TRBD1 (5 bases). Germline lookup yields CDR1 GTSNPN and CDR2 SVGIG (reference sequence). The CDR3 totals 13 residues. Trimming removed 1 base from V and 4 bases from J, with 8 bases in between. Here the CDR3 DNA reads TGTGCCTGGAGTGAAGGGGCAAATCAGCCCCAGCATTTT. Its protein is CAWSEGANQPQHF.

The chain carries TRBV4-1 and TRBJ2-1; 11 positions agree with TRBD1. V lost 6 bases, J lost 4 bases, and 5 bases stayed unmatched. The CDR3 is made up of 15 amino acids. The germline gives CDR1 MGHRA, CDR2 YSYEKL. The CDR3 DNA reads as TGCGCCAGCAGTCCGGGACAGGGGGGGTACAATGAGCAGTTCTTC. Translation: CASSPGQGGYNEQFF.

The chain links TRBV2 to TRBJ1-1; D ambiguous. The V end was cut by 4 bases, the J end by 5 bases, with 8 bases between. This CDR3 spans 12 amino acids. The germline CDR1 and CDR2 sequences are SNHLY and FYNNEI. The DNA for the CDR3 is TGTGCCAGCAGTGTGAGAAGAACTGAAGCTTTCTTT. Protein: CASSVRRTEAFF.

V and J are TRBV27 and TRBJ1-2; 9 nucleotides match TRBD1. The CDR3 has 14 residues. The V gene's germline CDR1 is MNHEY and CDR2 SMNVEV (reference sequence). Trimming removed 5 bases from V and 1 base from J; junction bases left unmatched: 2. CDR3: CASSPGQGNYGYTF. Here the CDR3 DNA reads TGTGCCAGCAGTCCGGGACAGGGTAACTATGGCTACACCTTC.

The V gene is TRBV5-1, the J gene TRBJ2-2; 7 positions match TRBD1. Germline CDR1 SGHRS, CDR2 YFSETQ. With V trimmed by 5 bases and J by 4 bases, 8 bases remained unmatched. The CDR3 spans 15 residues. CDR3 in amino acids: CASRQGQGSTGELFF. CDR3 nucleotides: TGCGCCAGCAGACAGGGGCAGGGGAGCACCGGGGAGCTGTTTTTT.

The chain uses TRBV2 and TRBJ1-5; 9 bases fit TRBD1. CDR1 and CDR2 from the germline V gene are SNHLY and FYNNEI. V trimming: 3 bases; J trimming: 4 bases; junction bases outside the gene matches: 4. The CDR3 contains 15 residues. The CDR3 region is CASSDGGTGNQPQHF. Here the CDR3 DNA reads TGTGCCAGCAGTGACGGCGGGACAGGGAATCAGCCCCAGCATTTT.

The V and J genes are TRBV5-1 and TRBJ1-1, with a possible D match to TRBD1 (5 bases). Germline loops: CDR1 SGHRS, CDR2 YFSETQ. The CDR3 is 14 residues long. V was pared by 0 bases and J by 5 bases, with 11 bases between. CDR3 in amino acids: CASSLEAGQTEAFF. In DNA form, the CDR3 reads TGCGCCAGCAGCTTGGAGGCAGGGCAAACTGAAGCTTTCTTT.

The rearrangement links TRBV6-1 to TRBJ1-2; tentative D call: TRBD1 (6 bases). Germline V gene lookup returns CDR1 MNHNS and CDR2 SASEGT. The CDR3 covers 16 residues. Trimming left V 2 bases short and J 5 bases short, with 18 bases between. DNA for the CDR3: TGTGCCAGCAGTGAAAATCATAGGGCAGGGGTATATGGCTACACCTTC. It specifies CASSENHRAGVYGYTF.

J is TRBJ2-1 and V is TRBV2; D gene uncertain. Germline CDR1 is SNHLY and CDR2 is FYNNEI. The CDR3 extends over 14 amino acids. Trimming cost V 4 bases and J 7 bases, with 14 bases left between them. The CDR3: CASSGYDSRNEQFF. The CDR3 nucleotides are TGTGCCAGCAGTGGTTACGACTCGCGTAATGAGCAGTTCTTC.

The chain links TRBV15 to TRBJ1-6; D unclear. Deletions cut 0 bases from V and 14 bases from J, with 17 bases between. This CDR3 spans 15 amino acids. Germline CDR1 is LNHNV and CDR2 is YYDKDF (reference sequence). The CDR3: CATSRDYATTKALHF. The CDR3 DNA reads as TGTGCCACCAGCAGAGATTATGCTACTACTAAGGCCCTCCACTTT. Looking up the rest from reference TRBV15 and TRBJ1-6 gives the full variable domain: DAMVIQNPRYQVTQFGKPVTLSCSQTLNHNVMYWYQQKSSQAPKLLFHYYDKDFNNEADTPDNFQSRRPNTSFCFLDIRSPGLGDTAMYLCATSRDYATTKALHFGNGTRLTVT.

The chain joins TRBV9 to TRBJ1-2, with TRBD1 identical over 8 bases. V was clipped by 0 bases and J by 5 bases; unmatched bases: 3. CDR3 length equals 14 residues. In germline, CDR1 is SGDLS, CDR2 YYNGEE. As DNA, the CDR3 is TGTGCCAGCAGCGTAGTACAGGGGGGATATGGCTACACCTTC. This translates into CASSVVQGGYGYTF.

The V gene is TRBV5-6, the J gene TRBJ2-2; no firm D call. V gave up 0 bases and J gave up 2 bases, with 5 bases separating them. The CDR3 contains 14 residues. CDR1 is SGHDT and CDR2 is YYEEEE in the germline V gene. For the CDR3, the DNA is TGTGCCAGCAGCTTGGTAGCAAACACCGGGGAGCTGTTTTTT. Translation gives CASSLVANTGELFF.

V and J are TRBV6-1 and TRBJ2-7, with 7 positions matching TRBD2. Germline V lookup: CDR1 MNHNS, CDR2 SASEGT. The ends lost 3 bases at V and 3 bases at J; junction bases unmatched: 5. There are 14 residues in the CDR3. The CDR3 nucleotides read TGTGCCAGCAGTGAGTACGGGGGGATCTACGAGCAGTACTTC. Translation gives CASSEYGGIYEQYF.

In its sample, this clone ranks as medium-sized. This rearrangement joins TRBV19 to TRBJ1-1; no firm D call. CDR3 length: 13 residues. In germline, CDR1 is LNHDA, CDR2 SQIVND (reference sequence). The V and J ends lost 3 bases and 1 base respectively, with 6 bases between them. CDR3 sequence (DNA): TGTGCCAGTAGTATTTCACAGAACACTGAAGCTTTCTTT. It codes for CASSISQNTEAFF.

The chain links TRBV2 to TRBJ1-5; D call uncertain. Germline V gene data show CDR1 as SNHLY and CDR2 as FYNNEI. This CDR3 is built from 14 residues. V lost 7 bases, J lost 5 bases, and 15 bases lay in between. This chain's CDR3 is CASTGEAGDQPQHF. The CDR3 region has the DNA TGTGCCAGCACCGGGGAGGCGGGTGATCAGCCCCAGCATTTT.

The rearrangement joins TRBV29-1 to TRBJ1-1; D may be TRBD1 (5 bases). The CDR3 loop spans 14 amino acids. CDR1 is SQVTM and CDR2 is ANQGSEA in the germline V gene. Trimming removed 4 bases from V and 2 bases from J, with 14 bases in between. The CDR3 nucleotides are TGCAGCGTTGGGCTGGGGGGAAGAAACACTGAAGCTTTCTTT. The encoded protein is CSVGLGGRNTEAFF. Full variable domain (remainder filled in from reference TRBV29-1 and TRBJ1-1): SAVISQKPSRDICQRGTSLTIQCQVDSQVTMMFWYRQQPGQSLTLIATANQGSEATYESGFVIDKFPISRPNLTFSTLTVSNMSPEDSSIYLCSVGLGGRNTEAFFGQGTRLTVV.

This sequence joins TRBV5-6 and TRBJ1-6, with 9 bases aligning to TRBD1. CDR1 is SGHDT and CDR2 is YYEEEE in the germline V gene. The junction had 11 bases not matched to a gene; V was cut back by 6 bases and J by 10 bases. The length of the CDR3 is 15 residues. This chain's CDR3 is CASTSYSTGGSPLHF. The DNA for the CDR3 is TGTGCCAGCACCAGCTATTCGACAGGGGGATCACCCCTCCACTTT.